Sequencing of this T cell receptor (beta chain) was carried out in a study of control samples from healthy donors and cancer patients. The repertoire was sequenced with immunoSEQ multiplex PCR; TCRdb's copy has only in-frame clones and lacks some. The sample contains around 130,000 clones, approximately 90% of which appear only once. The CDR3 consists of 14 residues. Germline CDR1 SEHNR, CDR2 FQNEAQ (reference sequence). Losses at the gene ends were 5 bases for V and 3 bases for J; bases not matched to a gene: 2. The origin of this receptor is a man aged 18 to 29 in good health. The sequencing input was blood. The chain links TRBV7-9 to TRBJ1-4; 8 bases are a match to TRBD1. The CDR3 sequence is CASSPGGPNEKLFF. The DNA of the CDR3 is TGTGCCAGCAGCCCAGGGGGCCCTAATGAAAAACTGTTTTTT.